The 19 T cell receptor beta chains given below trace back to one sample, sequenced in a study of blood T cell repertoires in COVID-19. Generated by immunoSEQ multiplex PCR, the TCRdb table keeps only in-frame clones and is missing some. The table includes 350,000 or so clones, about 90% detected once. Sequenced: peripheral blood. These receptor sequences come from a young man with active or convalescent COVID-19.

The chain is built from TRBV4-1 and TRBJ2-2; 14 bases fit TRBD2. V was pared by 0 bases and J by 5 bases, with 11 bases of the junction left unmatched. The CDR3 totals 20 residues. CDR1 is MGHRA and CDR2 is YSYEKL in the germline V gene. DNA of the CDR3: TGCGCCAGCAGCCAAGAGGGACTAGCGGGAGACCCGGTGAGGACCGGGGAGCTGTTTTTT. This codes for CASSQEGLAGDPVRTGELFF.

This rearrangement joins TRBV12-5 to TRBJ2-1, with a tentative D call TRBD1 (6 bases). Germline V gene sequence: CDR1 LGHNT, CDR2 FRNRAP. V was clipped by 5 bases and J by 10 bases, with 18 bases between them. This CDR3 is 14 amino acids long. CDR3 in DNA: TGTGCTAGTGGTCAAAATACAGGGTCCAGAGAGCAGTTCTTC. Amino acid sequence: CASGQNTGSREQFF.

The rearrangement joins TRBV19 to TRBJ2-7, with TRBD2 matching 10 bases. Losses at the gene ends were 7 bases for V and 5 bases for J; bases not matched to a gene: 8. The CDR3 is 14 amino acids. Germline-derived CDR1 and CDR2 are LNHDA and SQIVND (reference sequence). The chain's CDR3 is CASTAGTSVNEQYF. CDR3 nucleotides: TGTGCCAGTACCGCCGGGACTAGCGTTAACGAGCAGTACTTC. Filled out from reference TRBV19 and TRBJ2-7, the complete variable domain reads DGGITQSPKYLFRKEGQNVTLSCEQNLNHDAMYWYRQDPGQGLRLIYYSQIVNDFQKGDIAEGYSVSREKKESFPLTVTSAQKNPTAFYLCASTAGTSVNEQYFGPGTRLTVT.

V and J are TRBV5-1 and TRBJ2-1; D is unresolved. The CDR3 loop spans 14 amino acids. CDR1 is SGHRS, CDR2 YFSETQ, per germline. V was cut by 4 bases and J by 2 bases, with 10 bases left in between. This CDR3 is CASSPQATYNEQFF. As DNA, the CDR3 is TGCGCCAGCAGCCCGCAGGCTACCTACAATGAGCAGTTCTTC.

V gene TRBV5-1 combines with J gene TRBJ2-2, with D possibly matching TRBD1 (5 bases). The CDR3 is 15 amino acids. V gave up 4 bases and J gave up 0 bases, with 10 bases separating them. Germline CDR1 reads SGHRS; CDR2 reads YFSETQ. This CDR3 is CASSPDIANTGELFF. The CDR3 DNA sequence: TGCGCCAGCAGCCCGGACATCGCGAACACCGGGGAGCTGTTTTTT.

This sequence joins TRBV5-1 and TRBJ1-2; D may be TRBD1 (5 bases). Germline loops: CDR1 SGHRS, CDR2 YFSETQ. Trimming pared 1 base from V and 4 bases from J, leaving 14 bases between. The CDR3 is made up of 15 amino acids. The CDR3 loop is CASSLRGTVLYGYTF. The DNA for the CDR3 is TGCGCCAGCAGCTTGCGCGGGACGGTCCTCTATGGCTACACCTTC.

V and J are TRBV18 and TRBJ2-1, with D maybe TRBD2 (7 bases). V dropped 3 bases and J dropped 7 bases, with 22 bases sitting between them. Germline V gene lookup returns CDR1 KGHSH and CDR2 LQKENI. The CDR3 totals 17 residues. CDR3 protein: CASSPRIGGGSVNEQFF. CDR3 in DNA: TGTGCCAGCTCACCCCGAATAGGGGGAGGGAGTGTGAATGAGCAGTTCTTC.

The chain combines TRBV28 with TRBJ1-5; D perhaps matches TRBD1 (5 bases). Trimming pared 6 bases from V and 6 bases from J, leaving 15 bases between. CDR3 length: 14 amino acids. CDR1 and CDR2 (germline): MDHEN, SYDVKM. CDR3 bases: TGTGCCAGCAGAATGTCAGGGTCCGGTCAGCCCCAGCATTTT. It specifies CASRMSGSGQPQHF.

The V and J genes are TRBV15 and TRBJ2-7; 7 nucleotides match TRBD1. The CDR3 covers 14 residues. Germline V CDR1 and CDR2: LNHNV, YYDKDF (reference sequence). The V segment lost 3 bases and the J segment 1 base; nucleotides outside the gene matches: 3. CDR3 DNA sequence: TGTGCCACCAGCAGCTTCAGGGGGTCCTACGAGCAGTACTTC. This encodes CATSSFRGSYEQYF.

V usage is TRBV27 and J usage is TRBJ1-6, with no clear D. Germline loops: CDR1 MNHEY, CDR2 SMNVEV (reference sequence). V shed 4 bases and J shed 7 bases, with 14 bases lying between them. The CDR3 totals 15 residues. The DNA for the CDR3 is TGTGCCAGCAGTTATTCCGCAGGTCCCAATTCACCCCTCCACTTT. Translated, it gives CASSYSAGPNSPLHF.

The genes are TRBV5-6 and TRBJ2-5; a possible D gene is TRBD2 (5 bases). The CDR3 loop spans 16 amino acids. V was trimmed by 1 base and J by 0 bases, leaving 13 bases between them. Germline assignment: CDR1 SGHDT and CDR2 YYEEEE. DNA for the CDR3: TGTGCCAGCAGCTTGTCGGACTGGTCGTACCAAGAGACCCAGTACTTC. This translates into CASSLSDWSYQETQYF. Variable domain in full (rest from reference TRBV5-6 and TRBJ2-5): DAGVTQSPTHLIKTRGQQVTLRCSPKSGHDTVSWYQQALGQGPQFIFQYYEEEERQRGNFPDRFSGHQFPNYSSELNVNALLLGDSALYLCASSLSDWSYQETQYFGPGTRLLVL.

This sequence joins TRBV11-3 and TRBJ1-1; D perhaps matches TRBD1 (5 bases). CDR3 length: 13 residues. V was cut by 3 bases and J by 5 bases, with 10 bases left in between. Germline V gene data show CDR1 as SGHNT and CDR2 as YENEEA. Here the CDR3 reads CASSLGGETEAFF. Written as DNA, the CDR3 is TGTGCCAGCAGCTTGGGGGGTGAGACTGAAGCTTTCTTT.

This chain uses TRBV5-1 with TRBJ1-3; 7 bases fit TRBD1. This CDR3 has 15 residues. Trimming cost V 2 bases and J 0 bases; bases outside gene matches: 2. CDR1 and CDR2 from the germline V gene are SGHRS and YFSETQ. The CDR3 nucleotides read TGCGCCAGCAGCTTAGGGACAGACTCTGGAAACACCATATATTTT. This encodes CASSLGTDSGNTIYF.

This chain joins TRBV9 and TRBJ2-1; D gene ambiguous. Trimming left V 0 bases short and J 0 bases short, with 4 bases between. CDR1 and CDR2 (germline): SGDLS, YYNGEE. The CDR3 has 14 amino acids. CDR3 sequence: CASSVGGSYNEQFF. Here the CDR3 DNA reads TGTGCCAGCAGCGTAGGAGGCTCCTACAATGAGCAGTTCTTC.

This clone was recorded once. J is TRBJ1-1 and V is TRBV4-3; D is unclear. Germline V gene sequence: CDR1 LGHNA, CDR2 YSLEER. V lost 0 bases and J 0 bases, leaving 23 bases between the germline ends. This CDR3 spans 20 amino acids. The CDR3 loop is CASSQECDVGSQALNTEAFF. The CDR3 region has the DNA TGCGCCAGCAGCCAAGAATGTGACGTGGGCTCTCAAGCCTTGAACACTGAAGCTTTCTTT.

A few counts support this clone. V gene TRBV7-2 combines with J gene TRBJ2-1, with unresolved D. The CDR3 runs 14 residues. V shed 0 bases and J shed 6 bases, with 9 bases lying between them. Germline CDR1 and CDR2: SGHTA and FQGNSA. This CDR3 reads CASSLAAGINEQFF. The DNA for the CDR3 is TGTGCCAGCAGCTTAGCGGCAGGAATCAATGAGCAGTTCTTC.

The CDR3 sequence is CASSPRGGGDNQPQHF. The CDR3 region has the DNA TGTGCCAGCTCCCCCCGGGGCGGAGGGGACAATCAGCCCCAGCATTTT. The V and J genes are TRBV18 and TRBJ1-5, with a weak D call TRBD1 (5 bases). V lost 6 bases and J 3 bases, leaving 18 bases between the germline ends. CDR1 is KGHSH, CDR2 LQKENI, per germline. This CDR3 comprises 16 residues. Drawing the rest from reference TRBV18 and TRBJ1-5, the complete variable domain is NAGVMQNPRHLVRRRGQEARLRCSPMKGHSHVYWYRQLPEEGLKFMVYLQKENIIDESGMPKERFSAEFPKEGPSILRIQQVVRGDSAAYFCASSPRGGGDNQPQHFGDGTRLSIL.

This chain links TRBV11-1 with TRBJ1-1; perhaps TRBD1 as D (5 bases). Per the germline V gene, CDR1 is SGHAT and CDR2 is FQDESV (reference sequence). V shed 4 bases and J shed 1 base, with 16 bases lying between them. The CDR3 sequence is 16 residues long. Written as DNA, the CDR3 is TGTGCCAGCAGCTCAGAGCGGGGCAGGGAGAACACTGAAGCTTTCTTT. This gives the protein CASSSERGRENTEAFF.

For the CDR3, the DNA is TGTGCCAGCAGCCCCACGTCTAGCGGGGTTCTTTACGAGCAGTACTTC. Its protein is CASSPTSSGVLYEQYF. V usage is TRBV14 and J usage is TRBJ2-7; 9 bases map to TRBD2. This CDR3 region has 16 residues. The V and J ends lost 4 bases and 4 bases, in that order; junction bases with no gene match: 11. Germline CDR1 is SGHDN and CDR2 is FVKESK.